This T cell receptor (beta chain) is from a study of blood T cell repertoires in COVID-19. The V and J ends lost 6 bases and 4 bases respectively, with 8 bases between them. The CDR3 loop spans 12 amino acids. In germline, CDR1 is MNHEY, CDR2 SVGEGT. Clones were sequenced by immunoSEQ multiplex PCR, and TCRdb holds only the in-frame ones, with some missing. The table lists about 240,000 clones, roughly 90% of them singletons, with around 7.8% in the top ten. The origin of this receptor is a man in his fifties or sixties who had recovered from COVID-19. The chain is built from TRBV6-2 or TRBV6-3 and TRBJ2-3, with D hard to call. The specimen sequenced was peripheral blood. The CDR3 sequence is CASSRNSDTQYF. CDR3 DNA: TGTGCCAGCAGCCGAAACTCAGATACGCAGTATTTT.